This T cell receptor (beta chain) emerged from a study of OX40 agonist ivuxolimab in advanced cancers. Study background: Every 2 weeks, patients received ivuxolimab intravenously, dosed at 0.01 to 10 mg/kg. Three dose-escalation patients had partial responses: one with hepatocellular carcinoma and two with cutaneous melanoma. Hepatocellular carcinoma, melanoma, renal cell or head and neck cancer affected the dose-escalation patients. Broader study findings: Antigen specificity remained undetermined for the expanded peripheral T cells.

Assay: immunoSEQ multiplex PCR; the TCRdb copy retains only in-frame clones and omits some. The sample comprises 55,000 to 90,000 clones, roughly 90% of which are singletons, and 2.8% rests with the top ten. Worth noting for this clone: Its cognate antigen is unknown.

The sample consisted of CD4+ or CD8+ T cells sorted from blood, taken in a trial of the OX40 agonist ivuxolimab. The receptor was derived from an adult with an advanced solid tumor such as melanoma, head and neck, liver or kidney cancer.

The CDR3 loop reads CASSQDWAVQETQYF. In DNA form, the CDR3 reads TGCGCCAGCAGCCAAGATTGGGCGGTACAAGAGACCCAGTACTTC. This chain connects TRBV4-1 to TRBJ2-5; D remains ambiguous. CDR1 is MGHRA and CDR2 is YSYEKL in the germline V gene. This CDR3 contains 15 residues. V was cut by 0 bases and J by 2 bases, with 10 bases left in between.